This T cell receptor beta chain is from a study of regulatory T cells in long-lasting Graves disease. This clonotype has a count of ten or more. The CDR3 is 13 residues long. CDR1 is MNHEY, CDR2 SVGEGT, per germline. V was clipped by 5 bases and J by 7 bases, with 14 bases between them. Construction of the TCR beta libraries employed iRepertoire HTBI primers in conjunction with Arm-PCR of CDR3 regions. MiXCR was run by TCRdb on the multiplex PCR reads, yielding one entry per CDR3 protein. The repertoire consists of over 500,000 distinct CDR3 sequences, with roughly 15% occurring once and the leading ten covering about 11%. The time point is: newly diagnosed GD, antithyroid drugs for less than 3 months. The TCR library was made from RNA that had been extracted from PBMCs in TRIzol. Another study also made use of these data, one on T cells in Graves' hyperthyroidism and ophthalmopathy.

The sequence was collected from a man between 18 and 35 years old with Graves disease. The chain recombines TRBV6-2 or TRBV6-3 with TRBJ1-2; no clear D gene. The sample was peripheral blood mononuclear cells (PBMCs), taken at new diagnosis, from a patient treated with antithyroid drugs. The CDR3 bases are TGTGCCAGCAGTGAAGGATTCCCGGGTGGCTACACCTTC. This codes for CASSEGFPGGYTF.